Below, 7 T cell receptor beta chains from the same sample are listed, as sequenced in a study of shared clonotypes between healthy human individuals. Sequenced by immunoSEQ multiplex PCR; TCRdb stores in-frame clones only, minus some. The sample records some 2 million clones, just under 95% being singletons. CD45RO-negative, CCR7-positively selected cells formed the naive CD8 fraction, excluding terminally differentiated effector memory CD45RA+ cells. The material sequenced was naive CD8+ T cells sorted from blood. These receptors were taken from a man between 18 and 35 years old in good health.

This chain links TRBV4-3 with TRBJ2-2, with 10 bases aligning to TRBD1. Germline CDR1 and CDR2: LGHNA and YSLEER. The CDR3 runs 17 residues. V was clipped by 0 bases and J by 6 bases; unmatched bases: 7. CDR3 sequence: CASSQDRGQGGAGELFF. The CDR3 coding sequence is TGCGCCAGCAGCCAAGATAGAGGACAGGGGGGGGCCGGGGAGCTGTTTTTT.

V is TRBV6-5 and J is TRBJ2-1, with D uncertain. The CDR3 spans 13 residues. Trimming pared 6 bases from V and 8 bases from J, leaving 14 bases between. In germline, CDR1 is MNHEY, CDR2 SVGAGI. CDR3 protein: CASSVSVIDEQFF. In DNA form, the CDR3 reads TGTGCCAGCAGCGTATCCGTTATCGATGAGCAGTTCTTC.

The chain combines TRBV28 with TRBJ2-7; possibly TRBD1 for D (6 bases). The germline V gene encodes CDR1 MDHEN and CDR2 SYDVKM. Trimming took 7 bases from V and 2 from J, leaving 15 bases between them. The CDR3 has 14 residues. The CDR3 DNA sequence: TGTGCCAGCAATCCCGTCGGACAGCCCTACGAGCAGTACTTC. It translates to CASNPVGQPYEQYF. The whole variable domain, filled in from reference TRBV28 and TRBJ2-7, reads DVKVTQSSRYLVKRTGEKVFLECVQDMDHENMFWYRQDPGLGLRLIYFSYDVKMKEKGDIPEGYSVSREKKERFSLILESASTNQTSMYLCASNPVGQPYEQYFGPGTRLTVT.

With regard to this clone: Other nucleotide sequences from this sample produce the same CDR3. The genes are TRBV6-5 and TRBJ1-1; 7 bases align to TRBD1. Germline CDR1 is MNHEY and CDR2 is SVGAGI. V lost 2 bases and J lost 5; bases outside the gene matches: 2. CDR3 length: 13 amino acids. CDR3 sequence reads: CASSYPGGTEAFF. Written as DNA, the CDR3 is TGTGCCAGCAGTTACCCAGGGGGAACTGAAGCTTTCTTT.

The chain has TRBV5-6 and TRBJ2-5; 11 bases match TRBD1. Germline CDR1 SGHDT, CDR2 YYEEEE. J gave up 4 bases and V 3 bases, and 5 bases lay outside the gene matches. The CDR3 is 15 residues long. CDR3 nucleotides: TGTGCCAGCAGCTGGGGACAGGGGGGAGGAGAGACCCAGTACTTC. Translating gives CASSWGQGGGETQYF.

DNA of the CDR3: TGCGCCAGCAGCCAACCCGGGTCCGGCTATGGCTACACCTTC. Translating it yields CASSQPGSGYGYTF. V gene TRBV4-1 combines with J gene TRBJ1-2; no reliable D call. The V gene's germline CDR1 is MGHRA and CDR2 YSYEKL. Deletions cut 2 bases from V and 4 bases from J, with 11 bases between. The CDR3 extends over 14 amino acids.

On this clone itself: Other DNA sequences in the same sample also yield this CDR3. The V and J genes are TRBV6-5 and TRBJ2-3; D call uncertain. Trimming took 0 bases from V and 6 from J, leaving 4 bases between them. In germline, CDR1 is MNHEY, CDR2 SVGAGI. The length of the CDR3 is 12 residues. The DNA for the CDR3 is TGTGCCAGCAGTTACTCTGGTGATACGCAGTATTTT. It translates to CASSYSGDTQYF.